The TCR beta chain under discussion was sequenced for a study of blood T cell repertoires in COVID-19. Overall study: There were acute and convalescent COVID-19 samples, and they came from the United States, Italy and Spain. In each case, the material was cDNA or gDNA derived from T cells, B-cell-depleted T cells, or PBMCs.

Original data processing: Using reference gene primer amplification, nucleated cell counts were estimated. Sequencing used immunoSEQ multiplex PCR; TCRdb keeps in-frame clones, though not all of them. V and J calls and clone size are those listed in that table; D and trimming were worked out from the DNA. This table has about 190,000 clones, around 91% appearing once. This CDR3 has 15 amino acids. The germline V gene has CDR1 MDHEN and CDR2 SYDVKM. The junction had 4 bases not matched to a gene; V was cut back by 5 bases and J by 0 bases. The chain employs TRBV28 and TRBJ1-3; TRBD1 matches 7 bases. This TCR came from a man aged 50-60 years with acute or convalescent COVID-19. The sample taken for sequencing was peripheral blood. Here the CDR3 reads CASSRQGRSGNTIYF. In nucleotides, the CDR3 is TGTGCCAGCAGTAGACAGGGCCGCTCTGGAAACACCATATATTTT.